This TCR beta chain was profiled in a study of shared clonotypes between healthy human individuals. Overall study findings and caveats: In general, naive subsets displayed greater estimated richness than memory subsets did.

Data came from immunoSEQ multiplex PCR; TCRdb stores just in-frame clones and leaves some out. The data show around 690,000 clones, 90% seen once. With respect to this clone: Its antigen is not known.

The germline CDR1 and CDR2 sequences are LNHDA and SQIVND (reference sequence). The CDR3 length is 12 residues. The TCR comes from a man aged 18 to 30 in good health. Some clones in this sample may be carry-over from other donors' samples. Sequenced input: memory CD8+ T cells from PBMCs. This sample's subset: CD45RO+ cells pooled with CCR7-negative TemRA cells. The chain has TRBV19 and TRBJ2-2, with no clear D. The CDR3 spells CATLTNTGELFF. DNA of the CDR3: TGTGCGACGTTAACGAACACCGGGGAGCTGTTTTTT.